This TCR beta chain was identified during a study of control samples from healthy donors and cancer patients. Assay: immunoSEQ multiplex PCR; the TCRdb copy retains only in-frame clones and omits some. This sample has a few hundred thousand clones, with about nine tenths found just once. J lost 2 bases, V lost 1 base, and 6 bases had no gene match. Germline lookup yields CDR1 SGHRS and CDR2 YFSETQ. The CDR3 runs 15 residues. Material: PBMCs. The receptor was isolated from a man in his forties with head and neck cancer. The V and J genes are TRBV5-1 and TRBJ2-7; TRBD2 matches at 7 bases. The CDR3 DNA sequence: TGCGCCAGCAGCTTGCAGGTGGGAGGGCCCTACGAGCAGTACTTC. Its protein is CASSLQVGGPYEQYF. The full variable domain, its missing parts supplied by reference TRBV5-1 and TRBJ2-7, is KAGVTQTPRYLIKTRGQQVTLSCSPISGHRSVSWYQQTPGQGLQFLFEYFSETQRNKGNFPGRFSGRQFSNSRSEMNVSTLELGDSALYLCASSLQVGGPYEQYFGPGTRLTVT.